This TCR beta chain was documented in a study of breast tumors, draining lymph nodes, adjacent tissues. Looked up from germline, CDR1 is DFQATT and CDR2 is SNEGSKA (reference sequence). The CDR3 runs 12 residues. Breast cancer patients provided tissue from their axillary draining lymph nodes. A note on this clonotype: Its specificity is not known. The junction shows a germline mismatch at one end, possibly a read error.

Findings and limits, study-wide: Data fit most tumor T cells coming from lymph node, expanding in tumor.

Using its own MiXCR run on the multiplex PCR reads, TCRdb lists one record per CDR3 protein. The table lists over 150,000 distinct CDR3 sequences, around 33% of them singletons, with 4% to 4.5% in the top ten. The sample was axillary lymph node tissue. The J gene is TRBJ1-2, the V gene TRBV20-1, with D tentatively TRBD1 (5 bases). The receptor comes from a female donor with breast cancer. Some clones in this sample may be carry-over from other donors' samples. The CDR3 bases are TGCAGCGCTAGAGAGGGAGGGGTTGGCTACGCCTTC. It yields the protein CSAREGGVGYAF.